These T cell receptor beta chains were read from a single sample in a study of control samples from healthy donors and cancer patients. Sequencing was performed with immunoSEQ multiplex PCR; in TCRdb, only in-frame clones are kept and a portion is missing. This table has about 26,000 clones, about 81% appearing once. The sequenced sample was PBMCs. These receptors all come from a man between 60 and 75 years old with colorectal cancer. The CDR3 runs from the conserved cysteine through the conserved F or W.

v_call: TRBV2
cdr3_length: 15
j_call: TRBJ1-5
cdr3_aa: CASHRGRGSNQPQHF

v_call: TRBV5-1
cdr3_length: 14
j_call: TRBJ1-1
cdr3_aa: CASSPGGRGTEAFF

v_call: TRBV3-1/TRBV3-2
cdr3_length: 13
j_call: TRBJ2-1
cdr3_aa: CASSQNPQVEQFF

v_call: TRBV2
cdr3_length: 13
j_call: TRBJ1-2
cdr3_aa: CASSRQGYYGYTF

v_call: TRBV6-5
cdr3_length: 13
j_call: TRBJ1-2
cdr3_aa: CASSLTDNYGYTF

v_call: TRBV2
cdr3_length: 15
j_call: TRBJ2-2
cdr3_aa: CASSVDRADTGELFF

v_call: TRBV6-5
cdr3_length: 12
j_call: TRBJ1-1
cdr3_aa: CASGFRGAEAFF

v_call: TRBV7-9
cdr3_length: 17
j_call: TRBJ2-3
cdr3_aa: CASSSKGLAGVSDTQYF

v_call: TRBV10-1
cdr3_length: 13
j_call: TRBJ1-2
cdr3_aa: CASTRDLNYGYTF

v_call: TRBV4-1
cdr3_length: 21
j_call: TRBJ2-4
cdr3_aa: CASSQEEGGRIPYLAKNIQYF

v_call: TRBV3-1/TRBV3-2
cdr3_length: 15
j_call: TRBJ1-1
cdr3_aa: CASSQGVGQNTEAFF

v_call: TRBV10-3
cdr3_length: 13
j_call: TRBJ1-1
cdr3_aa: CAIRQGGATEAFF

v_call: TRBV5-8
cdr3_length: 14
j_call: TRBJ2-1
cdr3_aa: CASSSRANYNEQFF

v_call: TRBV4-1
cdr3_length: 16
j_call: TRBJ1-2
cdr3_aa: CASSQVVNEGAGGYTF

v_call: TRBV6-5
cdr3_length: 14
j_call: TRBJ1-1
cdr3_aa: CASKRSSDRTEAFF

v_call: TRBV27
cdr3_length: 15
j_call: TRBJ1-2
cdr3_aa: CASSSDSGILGGYTF

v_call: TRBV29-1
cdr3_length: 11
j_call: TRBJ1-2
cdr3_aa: CSVLSHYGYTF

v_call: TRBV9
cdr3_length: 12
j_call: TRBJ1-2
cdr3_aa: CASSVVGTGYTF

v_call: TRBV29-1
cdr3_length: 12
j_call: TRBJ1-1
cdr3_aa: CSVETDNTEAFF

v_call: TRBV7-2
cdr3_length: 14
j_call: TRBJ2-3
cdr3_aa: CASRQRGGADTQYF

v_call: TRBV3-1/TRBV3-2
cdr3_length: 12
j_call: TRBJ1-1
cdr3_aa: CASSQDFTEAFF

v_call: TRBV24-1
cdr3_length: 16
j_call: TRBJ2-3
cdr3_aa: CATSAGGYRDTDTQYF

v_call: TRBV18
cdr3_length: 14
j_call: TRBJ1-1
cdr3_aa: CASSSDRVNTEAFF

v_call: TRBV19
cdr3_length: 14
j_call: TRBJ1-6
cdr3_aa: CASKFPGQGSPLHF

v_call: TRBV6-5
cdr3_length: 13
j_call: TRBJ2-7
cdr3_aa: CASSTRANYEQYF

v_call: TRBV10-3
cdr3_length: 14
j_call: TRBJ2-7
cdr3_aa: CAISEFQGAYEQYF

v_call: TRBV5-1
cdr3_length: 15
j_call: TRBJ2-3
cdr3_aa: CASSSHLPGPDTQYF

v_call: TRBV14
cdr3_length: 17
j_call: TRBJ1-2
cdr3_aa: CASSQETGRLYSYGYTF

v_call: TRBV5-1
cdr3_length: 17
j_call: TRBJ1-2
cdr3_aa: CASSSGQGPGANYGYTF

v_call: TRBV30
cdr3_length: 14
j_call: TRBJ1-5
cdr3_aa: CAWSVGAGELPQHF

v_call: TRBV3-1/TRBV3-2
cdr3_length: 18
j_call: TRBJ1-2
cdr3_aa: CASSQVEGGGQYDYGYTF

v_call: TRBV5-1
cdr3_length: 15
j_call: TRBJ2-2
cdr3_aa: CASSLGDRGTGELFF

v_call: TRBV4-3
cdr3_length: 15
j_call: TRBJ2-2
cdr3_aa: CASSQVGRATGELFF

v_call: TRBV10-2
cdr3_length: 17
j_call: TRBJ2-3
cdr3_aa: CASSDGRGQGYTDTQYF

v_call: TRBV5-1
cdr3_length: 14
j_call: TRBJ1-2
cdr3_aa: CASSLDSSNYGYTF

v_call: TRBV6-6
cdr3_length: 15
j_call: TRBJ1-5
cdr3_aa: CASSYTGQSNQPQHF

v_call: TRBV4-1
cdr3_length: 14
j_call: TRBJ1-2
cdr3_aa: CASSQEGGVLGYTF

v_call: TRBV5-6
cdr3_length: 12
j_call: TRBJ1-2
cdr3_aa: CASSLGQGGYTF

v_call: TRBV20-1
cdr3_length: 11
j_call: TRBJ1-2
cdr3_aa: CSAMGDYGYTF

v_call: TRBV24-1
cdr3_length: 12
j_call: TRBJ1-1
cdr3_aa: CATSDPGGEAFF

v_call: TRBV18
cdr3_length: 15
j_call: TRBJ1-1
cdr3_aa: CASSRVGVRNTEAFF

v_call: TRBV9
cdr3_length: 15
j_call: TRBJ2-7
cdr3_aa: CASSAGRSVTYKQYF

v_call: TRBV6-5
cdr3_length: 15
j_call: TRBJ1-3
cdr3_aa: CASKLRQGLGNTIYF

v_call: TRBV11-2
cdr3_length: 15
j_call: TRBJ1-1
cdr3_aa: CASSSLQGANTEAFF

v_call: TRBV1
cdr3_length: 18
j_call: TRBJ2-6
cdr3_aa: CTSRVKRLCTSRANVLTF

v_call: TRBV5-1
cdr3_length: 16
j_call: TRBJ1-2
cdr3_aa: CASSLRGAVGDYGYTF

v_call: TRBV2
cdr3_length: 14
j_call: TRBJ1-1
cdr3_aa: CASRDRADNTEAFF

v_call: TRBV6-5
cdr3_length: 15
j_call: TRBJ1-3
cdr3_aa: CASSVTFSTGNTIYF

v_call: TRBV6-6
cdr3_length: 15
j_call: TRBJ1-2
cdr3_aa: CASSYSMDQKGSYTF

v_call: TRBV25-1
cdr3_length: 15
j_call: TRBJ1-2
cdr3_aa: CASSEPTDRGYGYTF

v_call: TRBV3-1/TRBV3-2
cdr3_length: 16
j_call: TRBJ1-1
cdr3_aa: CASSKGAGGSGTEAFF

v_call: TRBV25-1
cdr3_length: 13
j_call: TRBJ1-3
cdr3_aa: CASSEAGGNTIYF

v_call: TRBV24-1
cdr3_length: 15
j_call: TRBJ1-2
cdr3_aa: CATSDPGQGSYGYTF

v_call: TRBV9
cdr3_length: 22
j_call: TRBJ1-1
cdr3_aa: CASSQGQGEDFMRVDYPGEAFF

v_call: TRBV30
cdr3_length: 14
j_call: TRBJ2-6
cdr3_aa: CAWGQGYGANVLTF

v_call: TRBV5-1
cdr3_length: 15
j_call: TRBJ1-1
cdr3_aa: CASSTARGLNTEAFF

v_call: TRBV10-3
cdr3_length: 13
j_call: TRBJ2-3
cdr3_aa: CATGTSGADTQYF